The 25 T cell receptor beta chains presented below share a single source sample, sequenced in a study of early T cells in non-severe SARS-CoV-2 infection. TCRdb re-analysed the 5' RACE reads in MiXCR, keeping a single row per CDR3 protein. In the table there are 80,000 to 95,000 distinct CDR3 sequences, over 12% of which are singletons. The sequenced material came from whole blood. These receptors came from an adult who was a healthcare worker with PCR-confirmed SARS-CoV-2 infection or an uninfected control (not recorded which).

This clonotype was detected a few times. The rearrangement uses TRBV5-1 and TRBJ2-3; D not resolved. This CDR3 region has 17 residues. Germline values: CDR1 SGHRS, CDR2 YFSETQ. Trimming removed 0 bases at V and 2 bases at J, with 16 bases between. CDR3 sequence: CASSLAPAIPSTDTQYF. The CDR3 DNA reads TGCGCCAGCAGCTTGGCGCCGGCGATTCCATCCACAGATACGCAGTATTTT.

This clonotype came up a few times. The V and J genes are TRBV5-1 and TRBJ2-1; TRBD1 aligns across 9 bases. Germline lookup yields CDR1 SGHRS and CDR2 YFSETQ. CDR3 length equals 15 residues. The trim removed 4 bases at V and 2 bases at J, leaving 4 bases unmatched. The CDR3 DNA sequence: TGCGCCAGCAGCCCCGGACAGGGGACCTACAATGAGCAGTTCTTC. Its translation: CASSPGQGTYNEQFF.

This chain joins TRBV6-5 and TRBJ2-3, with D perhaps matching TRBD1 (5 bases). The ends were cut back, 0 bases at V and 2 bases at J, with 15 bases in the middle. The CDR3 consists of 17 residues. Germline values: CDR1 MNHEY, CDR2 SVGAGI. CDR3 DNA: TGTGCCAGCAGTTACTCCGCCCTGGACACGGTCACAGATACGCAGTATTTT. This codes for CASSYSALDTVTDTQYF.

V is TRBV6-4 and J is TRBJ1-5; D call uncertain. This CDR3 has 13 residues. The V end lost 0 bases, the J end lost 4 bases, and 4 bases lay between the germline ends. Germline V CDR1 and CDR2: MRHNA, SNTAGT. The DNA for the CDR3 is TGTGCCAGCAGTGACTCCCAGAATCAGCCCCAGCATTTT. Encoded protein: CASSDSQNQPQHF.

This clonotype has more than one count but fewer than ten. The chain joins TRBV4-1 to TRBJ2-5, with D possibly being TRBD2 (5 bases). Trimming left V 0 bases short and J 5 bases short, with 16 bases between. Germline V gives CDR1 MGHRA, CDR2 YSYEKL. This CDR3 is built from 16 residues. In nucleotides, the CDR3 is TGCGCCAGCAGCCAAGAAGTTAGCCGAGGGTGGGAGACCCAGTACTTC. This codes for CASSQEVSRGWETQYF.

The rearrangement uses TRBV10-1 and TRBJ2-2, with 13 nucleotides matching TRBD2. The CDR3 loop spans 16 amino acids. Germline lookup yields CDR1 WNHNN and CDR2 SYGVQD (reference sequence). The ends lost 6 bases at V and 2 bases at J; junction bases unmatched: 3. CDR3 loop: CASSRTSGGNTGELFF. The CDR3 coding sequence is TGCGCCAGCAGCCGGACTAGCGGGGGAAACACCGGGGAGCTGTTTTTT.

This clonotype was seen at least ten times. This chain connects TRBV12-3 or TRBV12-4 to TRBJ1-5; weak D call: TRBD1 (5 bases). Trimming took 5 bases from V and 7 from J, leaving 21 bases between them. The CDR3 runs to 16 residues. This CDR3 is CASSPGTAGIGQPQHF. CDR3 nucleotide sequence: TGTGCCAGCAGTCCCGGGACCGCCGGCATTGGACAGCCCCAGCATTTT.

This clonotype was recorded a few times. The genes are TRBV3-1 and TRBJ1-2, with TRBD1 matching over 10 bases. The CDR3 consists of 19 residues. J gave up 1 base and V 3 bases, and 14 bases lay outside the gene matches. Germline CDR1 reads LGHDT; CDR2 reads YNNKEL (reference sequence). DNA for the CDR3: TGTGCCAGCAGCCAGGCCACCGGGACAGGGGCCTTCGTTAACTATGGCTACACCTTC. It is translated as CASSQATGTGAFVNYGYTF.

This clonotype appeared many times. V usage is TRBV7-9 and J usage is TRBJ2-1; weak D call: TRBD2 (6 bases). The CDR3 sequence is 15 residues long. The V end was cut by 2 bases, the J end by 0 bases, with 8 bases between. Per the germline V gene, CDR1 is SEHNR and CDR2 is FQNEAQ (reference sequence). CDR3 DNA sequence: TGTGCCAGCAGCTTATACGGGAGCTCCTACAATGAGCAGTTCTTC. Translated, it gives CASSLYGSSYNEQFF.

In its sample, this clonotype was seen a few times. The rearrangement uses TRBV6-4 and TRBJ2-3; TRBD2 matches 9 bases. This CDR3 is 16 amino acids long. V trimming: 1 base; J trimming: 4 bases; junction bases outside the gene matches: 6. Germline loops: CDR1 MRHNA, CDR2 SNTAGT. The CDR3 reads CASSDFSGGRPDTQYF. The CDR3 coding sequence is TGTGCCAGCAGTGACTTTAGCGGGGGAAGGCCAGATACGCAGTATTTT.

In DNA, the CDR3 is TGCGCCAGCAGCCAATGGGGGCTAGCGGGGGGCACAGATACGCAGTATTTT. Translation gives CASSQWGLAGGTDTQYF. The V and J genes are TRBV4-1 and TRBJ2-3; 10 bases are shared with TRBD2. There are 17 residues in the CDR3. The V and J ends lost 2 bases and 1 base, in that order; junction bases with no gene match: 6. Germline V gene lookup returns CDR1 MGHRA and CDR2 YSYEKL.

Details on this clonotype: A much larger clonotype is one base distant, so this may be a read error. This sequence joins TRBV29-1 and TRBJ2-7; no definite D call. The germline V gene has CDR1 SQVTM and CDR2 ANQGSEA. This CDR3 contains 11 residues. Deletions cut 6 bases from V and 6 bases from J, with 12 bases between. In nucleotides, the CDR3 is TGCAGCGTATACGTGGGCTGCGAGCAGTACGTC. Its translation is CSVYVGCEQYV.

This clonotype was detected a few times. The gene calls are TRBV6-1 and TRBJ2-5, with a possible D match to TRBD1 (6 bases). The CDR3 is made up of 15 amino acids. Looked up from germline, CDR1 is MNHNS and CDR2 is SASEGT. Trimming removed 2 bases from V and 6 bases from J, with 16 bases in between. The CDR3 region is CASSEIGTIGKTQYF. The CDR3 region has the DNA TGTGCCAGCAGTGAAATTGGGACAATCGGGAAGACCCAGTACTTC.

CDR3 nucleotide sequence: TGTGCCAGCAGCTTACGGGGTTCAGGTGAGCAGTTCTTC. It is translated as CASSLRGSGEQFF. The chain recombines TRBV11-3 with TRBJ2-1; D is perhaps TRBD2 (5 bases). V was trimmed by 2 bases and J by 9 bases, leaving 11 bases between them. The CDR3 has 13 residues. Germline values: CDR1 SGHNT, CDR2 YENEEA. The full variable domain, rest sourced from reference TRBV11-3 and TRBJ2-1, is EAGVVQSPRYKIIEKKQPVAFWCNPISGHNTLYWYLQNLGQGPELLIRYENEEAVDDSQLPKDRFSAERLKGVDSTLKIQPAELGDSAVYLCASSLRGSGEQFFGPGTRLTVL.

The sample holds many counts of this clonotype. The gene calls are TRBV19 and TRBJ2-1; D unresolved. V was pared by 0 bases and J by 2 bases, with 26 bases between. The CDR3 spans 21 residues. Looked up from germline, CDR1 is LNHDA and CDR2 is SQIVND (reference sequence). Here the CDR3 reads CASSIDYYVVSDTKAYNEQFF. The CDR3 DNA reads TGTGCCAGTAGTATAGATTATTATGTCGTGAGTGACACCAAAGCCTACAATGAGCAGTTCTTC.

This clonotype was observed a few times. V usage is TRBV20-1 and J usage is TRBJ1-1; D is unclear. V shed 4 bases and J shed 0 bases, with 9 bases lying between them. This CDR3 has 13 amino acids. Germline CDR1 reads DFQATT; CDR2 reads SNEGSKA (reference sequence). The CDR3 nucleotides are TGCAGTGCTAAGCAGAGTATGAACACTGAAGCTTTCTTT. Translated, it gives CSAKQSMNTEAFF.

V usage is TRBV10-1 and J usage is TRBJ1-5; D uncertain. Trimming took 2 bases from V and 5 from J, leaving 4 bases between them. There are 12 residues in the CDR3. Germline V gene lookup returns CDR1 WNHNN and CDR2 SYGVQD (reference sequence). The DNA for the CDR3 is TGCGCCAGCAGTGAGCCGCATCAGCCCCAGCATTTT. Translation: CASSEPHQPQHF.

A few counts support this clonotype. The gene calls are TRBV6-4 and TRBJ2-1, with D unclear. Germline CDR1 and CDR2: MRHNA and SNTAGT. This CDR3 comprises 14 residues. The germline V and J ends were trimmed by 3 bases and 6 bases, with 12 bases remaining between them. CDR3 nucleotide sequence: TGTGCCAGCAGTGATTCGGGCCGCCGCAATGAGCAGTTCTTC. Residues: CASSDSGRRNEQFF.

The sample holds a few counts of this clonotype. The chain couples TRBV12-3 or TRBV12-4 to TRBJ2-6; D is ambiguous. This CDR3 has 14 residues. V lost 2 bases and J 3 bases, leaving 5 bases between the germline ends. Written as DNA, the CDR3 is TGTGCCAGCAGTTTACATTATGGGGCCAACGTCCTGACTTTC. It yields the protein CASSLHYGANVLTF.

A few counts support this clonotype. The chain combines TRBV6-5 with TRBJ2-4; 9 nucleotides line up with TRBD1. Germline values: CDR1 MNHEY, CDR2 SVGAGI. This CDR3 comprises 15 residues. The J segment lost 6 bases and the V segment lost 0 bases, leaving 3 bases of the junction unmatched. CDR3 protein: CASSYSRDRVNIQYF. In DNA, the CDR3 is TGTGCCAGCAGTTACTCACGGGACAGGGTAAACATTCAGTACTTC.

This clonotype was found a few times. The rearrangement links TRBV7-8 to TRBJ1-3; D might be TRBD1 (5 bases). V gave up 4 bases and J gave up 7 bases, with 23 bases separating them. In germline, CDR1 is SGHVS, CDR2 FQNEAQ. The CDR3 loop spans 17 amino acids. CDR3 nucleotide sequence: TGTGCCAGCAGCTGGGGGAATGTGCTAGGCGAGGGCAACACCATATATTTT. Translating it yields CASSWGNVLGEGNTIYF.

The chain recombines TRBV29-1 with TRBJ2-2; D is possibly TRBD2 (5 bases). The CDR3 length is 15 residues. Trimming removed 3 bases from V and 1 base from J, with 12 bases in between. The V gene's germline CDR1 is SQVTM and CDR2 ANQGSEA. The CDR3 nucleotides read TGCAGCGTTGAGTCTGCGGGCAGGAACACCGGGGAGCTGTTTTTT. This translates into CSVESAGRNTGELFF.

The chain is built from TRBV6-1 and TRBJ2-7; 11 nucleotides match TRBD1. This CDR3 comprises 15 residues. Germline values: CDR1 MNHNS, CDR2 SASEGT. V trimming: 5 bases; J trimming: 6 bases; junction bases outside the gene matches: 9. DNA of the CDR3: TGTGCCAGCAGTTTCCTAGGACAGGGGGCTGGCGAGCAGTACGTC. Its translation is CASSFLGQGAGEQYV.

This clonotype has a count of ten or more. The rearrangement links TRBV5-1 to TRBJ2-3; a weak D match, TRBD1 (6 bases). Looked up from germline, CDR1 is SGHRS and CDR2 is YFSETQ. Trimming pared 1 base from V and 1 base from J, leaving 7 bases between. This CDR3 contains 14 residues. CDR3 protein: CASSLNRGTDTQYF. CDR3 in DNA: TGCGCCAGCAGCTTGAACAGGGGCACAGATACGCAGTATTTT.

This chain uses TRBV2 with TRBJ2-2; TRBD1 matches 7 bases. Germline lookup yields CDR1 SNHLY and CDR2 FYNNEI. This CDR3 is 15 amino acids long. Trimming removed 9 bases from V and 3 bases from J; junction bases left unmatched: 10. In nucleotides, the CDR3 is TGTGCCAGTAAAGAATTGACAGGGCACACCGGGGAGCTGTTTTTT. Translated, it gives CASKELTGHTGELFF.